The present TCR beta chain was sequenced within a study of shared clonotypes between healthy human individuals. About the research overall: Donors were two women and three men aged 18 to 49.

On this clone: The antigen is not known.

Study outcomes and limitations: An anticipated effect of sequencing depth on clonotype sharing among donors was recognized.

The CDR3 is made up of 16 amino acids. Germline loops: CDR1 MNHEY, CDR2 SMNVEV (reference sequence). J gave up 3 bases and V 3 bases, and 8 bases lay outside the gene matches. Every contributor of samples was a Caucasian grown-up residing in Nashville, Tennessee. Clones were sequenced by immunoSEQ multiplex PCR, and TCRdb holds only the in-frame ones, with some missing. This table has 2 million to 2.5 million clones, more than 90% appearing once. V is TRBV27 and J is TRBJ2-7, with TRBD1 identical over 10 bases. The sequenced material came from naive CD4+ T cells sorted from blood. The subset is: CD45RA+ positively selected. The source of this sequence is a man aged 18 to 35 in good health. The CDR3 bases are TGTGCCAGCAGTTTTAATACGGGACAGGGGAACTACGAGCAGTACTTC. Amino acids: CASSFNTGQGNYEQYF.